A selection of T cell receptor beta chains follows, all from one sample in a study of T cells in Graves' hyperthyroidism and ophthalmopathy. TCRdb re-called the multiplex PCR reads with MiXCR, one entry per CDR3 protein. The table shows some 350,000 distinct CDR3 sequences, with roughly 25% occurring only once. Sequencing used blood. The receptor source for this set is a man aged 50 to 59 with Graves' hyperthyroidism. Each CDR3 is given with its conserved first and last residue.

V gene,J gene,CDR3 protein
TRBV28,TRBJ2-7,CASGWLAQNYEQYF
TRBV6-1,TRBJ2-1,CASSRVPSYNEQFF
TRBV27,TRBJ1-5,CASSVQPWSPQHF
TRBV14,TRBJ2-7,CASSQGSGSEQYF
TRBV5-1,TRBJ1-4,CASSFSAPSTNEKLFF
TRBV7-2,TRBJ1-5,CASRKTGFWNQPQHF
TRBV20-1,TRBJ2-7,CSATKAEHSYEQYF
TRBV5-1,TRBJ2-2,CASSLLIGELFF
TRBV11-3,TRBJ2-3,CASGLAASTDTQYF
TRBV20-1,TRBJ2-5,CRAVSASQETQYF
TRBV28,TRBJ2-7,CASSVAGGGYEQYF
TRBV18,TRBJ1-2,CASSPPGQFYGYTF
TRBV20-1,TRBJ2-2,CSAGGGKGTGELFF
TRBV11-2,TRBJ2-5,CASKKGLKGETQYF
TRBV7-2,TRBJ1-2,CASSPHAGGRIYGYTF
TRBV6-1,TRBJ2-3,CASSEASDTQYF
TRBV24-1,TRBJ2-2,CATSDGLAGANTGELFF
TRBV9,TRBJ1-1,CASSVAGGQGTEAFF
TRBV19,TRBJ1-5,CATGTGIIQPQHF
TRBV11-1,TRBJ1-2,CASSPSWTANYGYTF
TRBV6-1,TRBJ1-1,CASSTNSNTEAFF
TRBV19,TRBJ1-1,CASSTQGATEAFF
TRBV20-1,TRBJ2-7,CSARLWRENSYEQYF
TRBV6-1,TRBJ2-4,CASSGGLAARGRMVKNIQYF
TRBV7-9,TRBJ2-1,CATESTGTGNNEQFF
TRBV19,TRBJ2-5,CASSIGGTRETQYF
TRBV6-2/TRBV6-3,TRBJ1-5,CASTRGLGQPQHF
TRBV27,TRBJ1-5,CASSLGAWQPQHF
TRBV9,TRBJ2-7,CASSEGAFSYEQYF
TRBV5-6,TRBJ1-1,CASSSGHLNTEAFF
TRBV7-2,TRBJ1-1,CASSLGGAITEAFF
TRBV27,TRBJ2-5,CASSSGPRQETQYF
TRBV10-2,TRBJ2-2,CASNSGRRTGELFF
TRBV6-2/TRBV6-3,TRBJ1-5,CASRGQASNQPQHF